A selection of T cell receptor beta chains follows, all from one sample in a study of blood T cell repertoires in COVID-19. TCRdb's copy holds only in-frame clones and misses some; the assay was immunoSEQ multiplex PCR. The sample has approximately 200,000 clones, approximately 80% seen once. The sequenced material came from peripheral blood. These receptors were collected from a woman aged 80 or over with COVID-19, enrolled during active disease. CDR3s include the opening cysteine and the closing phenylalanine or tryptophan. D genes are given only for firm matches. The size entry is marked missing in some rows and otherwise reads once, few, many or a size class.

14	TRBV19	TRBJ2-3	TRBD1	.	CASQLGQNTDTQYF	TGTGCCAGTCAACTGGGACAGAACACAGATACGCAGTATTTT
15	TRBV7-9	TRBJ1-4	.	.	CASSSDRSLGEKLFF	TGTGCCAGCAGCTCCGACAGGAGTTTGGGTGAAAAACTGTTTTTT
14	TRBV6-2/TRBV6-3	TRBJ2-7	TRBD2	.	CASIPAGGRYEQYF	TGTGCCAGCATCCCAGCGGGGGGCCGGTACGAGCAGTACTTC
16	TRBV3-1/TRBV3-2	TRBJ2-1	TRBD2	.	CASSQSSRGYNNEQFF	TGTGCCAGCAGCCAGTCTTCGCGGGGGTATAATAATGAGCAGTTCTTC
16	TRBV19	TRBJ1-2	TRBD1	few	CASSATGTGGNYGYTF	TGTGCCAGTAGTGCGACCGGGACAGGGGGTAACTATGGCTACACCTTC
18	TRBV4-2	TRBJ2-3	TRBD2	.	CASSQEQDSGGGTDTQYF	TGTGCCAGCAGCCAAGAACAGGATAGCGGGGGGGGGACAGATACGCAGTATTTT
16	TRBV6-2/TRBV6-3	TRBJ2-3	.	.	CASSYALKSQTDTQYF	TGTGCCAGCAGTTACGCCCTTAAATCTCAGACAGATACGCAGTATTTT
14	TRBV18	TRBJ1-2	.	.	CASSPLTERSGYTF	TGTGCCAGCTCACCTCTGACAGAACGTTCTGGCTACACCTTC
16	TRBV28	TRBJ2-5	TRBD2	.	CASSSRTSGDQETQYF	TGTGCCAGCAGTTCCAGGACTAGCGGGGATCAAGAGACCCAGTACTTC
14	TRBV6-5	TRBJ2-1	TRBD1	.	CASRAGQGYNEQFF	TGTGCCAGCAGGGCGGGACAGGGGTACAATGAGCAGTTCTTC
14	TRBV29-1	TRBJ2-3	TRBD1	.	CSGAGTGSTDTQYF	TGCAGCGGTGCCGGGACAGGGTCCACAGATACGCAGTATTTT
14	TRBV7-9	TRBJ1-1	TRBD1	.	CASSWGQVNTEAFF	TGTGCCAGCAGCTGGGGACAGGTGAACACTGAAGCTTTCTTT
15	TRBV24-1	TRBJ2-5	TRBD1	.	CATSDKGDSQETQYF	TGTGCCACCAGTGATAAAGGGGACAGTCAAGAGACCCAGTACTTC
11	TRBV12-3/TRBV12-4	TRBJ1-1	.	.	CASSPSTEAFF	TGTGCCAGCAGTCCCTCCACTGAAGCTTTCTTT
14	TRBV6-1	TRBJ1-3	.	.	CASIESIGRTTIYF	TGTGCCAGCATTGAAAGCATTGGGAGAACCACCATATATTTT
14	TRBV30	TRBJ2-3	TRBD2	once	CAWSKSGGGDTQYF	TGTGCCTGGAGTAAAAGCGGGGGTGGAGATACGCAGTATTTT